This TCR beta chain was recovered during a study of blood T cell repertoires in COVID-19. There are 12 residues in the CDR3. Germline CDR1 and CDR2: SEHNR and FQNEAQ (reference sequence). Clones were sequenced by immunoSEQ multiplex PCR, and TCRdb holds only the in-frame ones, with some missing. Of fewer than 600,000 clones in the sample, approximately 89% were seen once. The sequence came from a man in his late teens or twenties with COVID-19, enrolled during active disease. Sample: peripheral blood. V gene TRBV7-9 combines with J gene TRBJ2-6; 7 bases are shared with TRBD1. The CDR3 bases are TGTGCTATCAGAGGGGGCTTTGACGTCCTGACTTTC. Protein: CAIRGGFDVLTF.